These 5 T cell receptor beta chains were all obtained from the same sample, sequenced in a study of Graves' ophthalmopathy and Graves' hyperthyroidism. Amplified material comprised TCR beta CDR3 regions derived from RNA transcripts. In the first round, RT-PCR was carried out with HTBI primers, and a multiplex PCR formed the second round. Each CDR3 protein is one row after TCRdb ran MiXCR on the multiplex PCR reads. The table records over a million distinct CDR3 sequences, 35% to 40% of them present only once. Specimen: peripheral blood or thyroid tissue (not recorded which). These receptors all stem from an adult man with Graves' hyperthyroidism.

The rearrangement uses TRBV20-1 and TRBJ2-7, with D possibly matching TRBD1 (5 bases). V shed 1 base and J shed 5 bases, with 12 bases lying between them. Germline CDR1 reads DFQATT; CDR2 reads SNEGSKA (reference sequence). This CDR3 has 13 residues. The DNA for the CDR3 is TGCAGTGCTAGAGTGGACATTAGGAACGAGCAGTACTTC. It translates to CSARVDIRNEQYF.

This chain joins TRBV30 and TRBJ2-7; 8 bases match TRBD2. V trimming: 3 bases; J trimming: 1 base; junction bases outside the gene matches: 5. The CDR3 is 14 amino acids. The germline V gene encodes CDR1 GTSNPN and CDR2 SVGIG (reference sequence). The CDR3 sequence: CAWSSGSNSYEQYF. In DNA form, the CDR3 reads TGTGCCTGGAGCAGCGGGAGTAATTCCTACGAGCAGTACTTC. The entire variable domain, with the rest obtained from reference TRBV30 and TRBJ2-7, is as follows: SQTIHQWPATLVQPVGSPLSLECTVEGTSNPNLYWYRQAAGRGLQLLFYSVGIGQISSEVPQNLSASRPQDRQFILSSKKLLLSDSGFYLCAWSSGSNSYEQYFGPGTRLTVT.

Details on this clonotype: Just one base apart from a much larger clone, this may be a read error. This sequence joins TRBV6-5 and TRBJ1-3; 10 bases agree with TRBD1. The CDR3 loop spans 15 amino acids. Germline CDR1 is MNHEY and CDR2 is SVGAGI. Unmatched junction bases numbered 0, after V lost 2 bases and J lost 2 bases. The CDR3 sequence: CASSYGQGAGNTIYF. As DNA, the CDR3 is TGTGCCAGCAGTTACGGACAGGGGGCTGGAAACACCATATATTTT.

This clonotype has a count of ten or more. The chain employs TRBV10-3 and TRBJ2-7; 8 nucleotides align to TRBD2. This CDR3 is built from 12 residues. Per the germline V gene, CDR1 is ENHRY and CDR2 is SYGVKD. The J segment lost 6 bases and the V segment lost 10 bases, leaving 8 bases of the junction unmatched. The CDR3 coding sequence is TGTGCCACCCGGGGGGGAGAGTTCGAGCAGTACTTC. Translation gives CATRGGEFEQYF.

This clonotype appeared a single time. The chain uses TRBV7-9 and TRBJ1-3; D not resolved. V was cut by 3 bases and J by 0 bases, with 15 bases left in between. The CDR3 loop spans 17 amino acids. CDR1 SEHNR and CDR2 FQNEAQ come from the germline V gene (reference sequence). CDR3: CASSFRIKPDSGNTIYF. In DNA form, the CDR3 reads TGTGCCAGCAGCTTTCGAATCAAGCCCGACTCTGGAAACACCATATATTTT.